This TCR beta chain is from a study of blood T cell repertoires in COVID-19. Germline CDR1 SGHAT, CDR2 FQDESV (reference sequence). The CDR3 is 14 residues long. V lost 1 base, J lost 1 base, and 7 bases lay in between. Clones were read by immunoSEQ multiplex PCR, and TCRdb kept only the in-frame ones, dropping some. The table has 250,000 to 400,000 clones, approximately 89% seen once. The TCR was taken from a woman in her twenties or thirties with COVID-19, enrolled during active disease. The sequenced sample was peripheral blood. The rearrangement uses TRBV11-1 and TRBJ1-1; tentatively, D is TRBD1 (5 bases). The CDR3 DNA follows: TGTGCCAGCAGCTTAGATAGGGGGAACACTGAAGCTTTCTTT. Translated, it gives CASSLDRGNTEAFF.